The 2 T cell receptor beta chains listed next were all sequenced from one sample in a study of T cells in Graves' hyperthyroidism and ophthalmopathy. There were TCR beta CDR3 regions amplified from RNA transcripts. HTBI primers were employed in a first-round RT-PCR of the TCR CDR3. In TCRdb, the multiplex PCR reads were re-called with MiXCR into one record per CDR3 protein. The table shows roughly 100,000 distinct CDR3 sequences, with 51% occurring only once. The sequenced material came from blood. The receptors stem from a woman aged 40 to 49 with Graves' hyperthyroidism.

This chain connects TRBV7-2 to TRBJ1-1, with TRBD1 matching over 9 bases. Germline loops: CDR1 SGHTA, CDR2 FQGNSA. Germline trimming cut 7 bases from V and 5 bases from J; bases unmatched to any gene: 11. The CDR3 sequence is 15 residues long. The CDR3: CASTHRGTGRTEAFF. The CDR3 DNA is TGTGCCAGCACACACCGCGGGACAGGGAGGACTGAAGCTTTCTTT.

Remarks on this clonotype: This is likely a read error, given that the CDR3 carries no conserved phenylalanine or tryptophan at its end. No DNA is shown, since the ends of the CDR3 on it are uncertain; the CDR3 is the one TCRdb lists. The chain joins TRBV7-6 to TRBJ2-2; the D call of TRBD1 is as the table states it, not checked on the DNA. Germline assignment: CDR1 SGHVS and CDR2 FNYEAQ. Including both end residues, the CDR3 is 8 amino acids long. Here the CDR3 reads CASSFDPA.